The rows below give T cell receptor beta chains drawn from one sample of a study of blood T cell repertoires in COVID-19. Data came from immunoSEQ multiplex PCR; TCRdb stores just in-frame clones and leaves some out. The sample carries some 270,000 clones, approximately 91% recorded once. The specimen sequenced was peripheral blood. Every receptor here comes from a man aged 50-59 years with acute or convalescent COVID-19. Each CDR3 is given with its conserved first and last residue. The order of the fields is J gene, V gene, D gene, clone size, CDR3 protein, CDR3 DNA. D genes are given only for firm matches. Rows may omit the clone size; those that give it use once, few, many or a size class.

>TRBJ2-7|TRBV7-8|NA|NA
CASSLTRGWSEQYF
TGTGCCAGCAGCTTAACTCGGGGGTGGAGCGAGCAGTACTTC
>TRBJ1-1|TRBV3-1/TRBV3-2|NA|NA
CASSPRGGWTEAFF
TGTGCCAGCAGCCCCAGGGGCGGATGGACTGAAGCTTTCTTT
>TRBJ1-2|TRBV9|NA|NA
CASSPRIVGSYGYTF
TGTGCCAGCAGCCCGAGGATAGTCGGGTCGTACGGCTACACCTTC
>TRBJ2-2|TRBV7-8|NA|NA
CASSLSRASNTGELFF
TGTGCCAGCAGCTTATCGAGGGCGTCGAACACCGGGGAGCTGTTTTTT
>TRBJ1-5|TRBV25-1|NA|NA
CASSPNQPQHF
TGTGCCAGCAGCCCAAATCAGCCCCAGCATTTT
>TRBJ2-2|TRBV19|TRBD1|NA
CASTTLGQGAAGTGELFF
TGTGCCAGTACTACGCTCGGGCAGGGGGCTGCGGGGACCGGGGAGCTGTTTTTT
>TRBJ1-3|TRBV27|NA|NA
CASSLRYGNTIYF
TGTGCCAGCAGTTTACGGTATGGAAACACCATATATTTT
>TRBJ1-4|TRBV7-9|NA|NA
CASSLGPDLYEKLFF
TGTGCCAGCAGCTTAGGGCCAGATTTGTATGAAAAACTGTTTTTT
>TRBJ1-5|TRBV18|NA|NA
CASSPGGPQPQHF
TGTGCCAGCTCACCAGGGGGCCCTCAGCCCCAGCATTTT
>TRBJ1-1|TRBV5-1|TRBD1|NA
CASSLAIDRDTEAFF
TGCGCCAGCAGCTTGGCGATCGACAGGGACACTGAAGCTTTCTTT
>TRBJ1-5|TRBV7-9|NA|NA
CASSLVSQPQHF
TGTGCCAGCAGCTTAGTGAGTCAGCCCCAGCATTTT
>TRBJ1-5|TRBV6-1|TRBD1|NA
CASSETTGPPQHF
TGTGCCAGCAGTGAGACGACAGGGCCGCCCCAGCATTTT
>TRBJ2-5|TRBV10-3|TRBD1|NA
CAINPGQGDQETQYF
TGTGCCATCAATCCGGGACAGGGGGACCAAGAGACCCAGTACTTC
>TRBJ1-2|TRBV27|NA|NA
CASSLLGGSGYTF
TGTGCCAGCAGCCTCTTGGGCGGGTCTGGCTACACCTTC
>TRBJ2-1|TRBV19|NA|NA
CASSIPSASYNEQFF
TGTGCCAGTAGTATTCCTAGCGCCTCCTACAATGAGCAGTTCTTC
>TRBJ1-2|TRBV6-5|NA|NA
CASSPASGQYYGYTF
TGTGCCAGCAGCCCCGCGTCAGGGCAGTACTATGGCTACACCTTC
>TRBJ2-6|TRBV10-2|TRBD2|NA
CALGGSSGANVLTF
TGCGCCCTGGGCGGGAGCTCTGGGGCCAACGTCCTGACTTTC
>TRBJ1-1|TRBV2|TRBD1|NA
CASSLGTGVSEAFF
TGTGCCAGCAGTCTCGGGACAGGGGTATCTGAAGCTTTCTTT
>TRBJ2-7|TRBV9|NA|NA
CAPGGGVYEQYF
TGTGCCCCCGGAGGGGGGGTCTACGAGCAGTACTTC
>TRBJ2-5|TRBV7-2|NA|NA
CASSPPARQETQYF
TGTGCCAGCAGCCCCCCAGCGCGCCAAGAGACCCAGTACTTC
>TRBJ2-1|TRBV4-2|TRBD2|once
CASSQGGGSYNEQFF
TGTGCCAGCAGCCAAGGGGGGGGCTCCTACAATGAGCAGTTCTTC
>TRBJ2-7|TRBV6-5|TRBD2|NA
CASSYSWLAGENEQYF
TGTGCCAGCAGTTACTCTTGGCTAGCGGGGGAGAACGAGCAGTACTTC
>TRBJ2-5|TRBV19|TRBD1|NA
CASSIRQGVETQYF
TGTGCCAGTAGTATCCGACAGGGAGTGGAGACCCAGTACTTC
>TRBJ2-1|TRBV7-9|TRBD1|NA
CASSSPGTEYNEQFF
TGTGCCAGCAGTTCCCCCGGGACAGAATACAATGAGCAGTTCTTC
>TRBJ1-1|TRBV5-6|TRBD1|once
CASSFQDRVSTEAFF
TGTGCCAGCAGCTTTCAGGACAGGGTGAGCACTGAAGCTTTCTTT
>TRBJ2-7|TRBV2|TRBD1|NA
CASSLTGNEQYF
TGTGCCAGCAGCCTGACAGGGAACGAGCAGTACTTC
>TRBJ1-2|TRBV19|TRBD1|NA
CASSISPGQGAGGYTF
TGTGCCAGTAGTATTAGCCCTGGACAGGGGGCAGGTGGCTACACCTTC
>TRBJ2-1|TRBV6-5|TRBD2|NA
CASSTSGGSYNEQFF
TGTGCCAGCAGTACTAGCGGGGGCTCCTACAATGAGCAGTTCTTC
>TRBJ2-5|TRBV6-5|TRBD2|NA
CASSYRQLAGGAQYF
TGTGCCAGCAGTTACCGCCAACTAGCGGGGGGCGCCCAGTACTTC
>TRBJ1-5|TRBV23-1|TRBD1|NA
CASSQSFGTGNGRDNQPQHF
TGCGCCAGCAGTCAATCGTTTGGGACAGGGAACGGGAGAGACAATCAGCCCCAGCATTTT
>TRBJ1-2|TRBV3-1/TRBV3-2|NA|NA
CASSPQVNYGYTF
TGTGCCAGCAGCCCTCAGGTGAACTATGGCTACACCTTC
>TRBJ1-5|TRBV19|NA|NA
CASSIGSPGSSNQPQHF
TGTGCCAGTAGTATAGGTAGTCCAGGTTCCAGCAATCAGCCCCAGCATTTT
>TRBJ1-5|TRBV25-1|TRBD1|few
CASSKSGQHQPQHF
TGTGCCAGCTCAAAGTCGGGACAGCATCAGCCCCAGCATTTT
>TRBJ2-3|TRBV30|TRBD2|NA
CAWRTGGRDTQYF
TGTGCCTGGAGGACGGGGGGGAGGGATACGCAGTATTTT
>TRBJ2-2|TRBV6-6|TRBD1|NA
CASSLRDRITGELFF
TGTGCCAGCAGTCTCCGGGACAGGATCACCGGGGAGCTGTTTTTT
>TRBJ1-2|TRBV6-2/TRBV6-3|NA|NA
CASSYSGGDLSGYTF
TGTGCCAGCAGTTACTCGGGGGGGGACCTCTCGGGCTACACCTTC
>TRBJ2-7|TRBV7-8|TRBD1|once
CASSSDRGGEQYF
TGTGCCAGCAGCTCCGACAGGGGCGGCGAGCAGTACTTC
>TRBJ1-5|TRBV5-4|NA|NA
CASSLSGRQPQHF
TGTGCCAGCAGCTTGTCTGGGCGACAGCCCCAGCATTTT
>TRBJ2-2|TRBV10-1|TRBD1|once
CASSRDRGTGELFF
TGCGCCAGCAGTAGGGACAGGGGCACCGGGGAGCTGTTTTTT
>TRBJ2-5|TRBV3-1/TRBV3-2|TRBD2|NA
CASSPPLAGVQETQYF
TGTGCCAGCAGCCCCCCTCTAGCGGGGGTCCAAGAGACCCAGTACTTC
>TRBJ2-1|TRBV9|NA|NA
CASSASLAGEQFF
TGTGCCAGCAGCGCGTCCTTGGCGGGTGAGCAGTTCTTC
>TRBJ2-7|TRBV12-3/TRBV12-4|NA|NA
CASSPGGYEQYF
TGTGCCAGCAGCCCCGGAGGTTACGAGCAGTACTTC
>TRBJ2-3|TRBV5-4|TRBD2|NA
CASSFKLAGGDTQYF
TGTGCCAGCAGCTTCAAACTAGCGGGGGGAGATACGCAGTATTTT
>TRBJ1-2|TRBV6-5|TRBD1|NA
CASSYLRQGGYTF
TGTGCCAGCAGTTACCTGAGACAGGGTGGCTACACCTTC
>TRBJ2-3|TRBV7-3|TRBD2|NA
CASSVPSGGADTQYF
TGTGCCAGCAGCGTGCCTAGCGGGGGTGCAGATACGCAGTATTTT
>TRBJ1-1|TRBV27|NA|NA
CASADRTEAFF
TGTGCCAGTGCGGACAGAACTGAAGCTTTCTTT
>TRBJ2-2|TRBV6-4|NA|few
CASSFGQSTGELFF
TGTGCCAGCAGTTTCGGACAGTCGACCGGGGAGCTGTTTTTT
>TRBJ1-2|TRBV20-1|TRBD1|NA
CSASVQGALGSAYGYTF
TGCAGTGCTAGTGTACAGGGGGCGCTTGGGTCCGCCTATGGCTACACCTTC
>TRBJ1-2|TRBV24-1|NA|NA
CATSGPRGEAYTF
TGTGCCACCAGTGGCCCTCGGGGGGAGGCCTACACCTTC
>TRBJ1-3|TRBV19|NA|once
CASSITAASGNTIYF
TGTGCCAGTAGTATTACGGCTGCTAGTGGAAACACCATATATTTT
>TRBJ2-5|TRBV19|NA|NA
CASRQRSSQETQYF
TGTGCCAGCCGACAGAGGTCGAGTCAAGAGACCCAGTACTTC
>TRBJ2-7|TRBV7-6|NA|NA
CASSTPPYDRDFYEQYF
TGTGCCAGCAGCACCCCGCCCTACGACAGGGACTTTTACGAGCAGTACTTC
>TRBJ1-3|TRBV27|NA|NA
CASSLSAAGAGNTIYF
TGTGCCAGCAGTTTATCGGCGGCAGGGGCAGGAAACACCATATATTTT
>TRBJ2-3|TRBV19|NA|few
CASSIGRSTDTQYF
TGTGCCAGTAGTATAGGTCGTAGCACAGATACGCAGTATTTT
>TRBJ2-3|TRBV11-2|TRBD1|NA
CASSFIPGQGRADTQYF
TGTGCCAGCAGCTTTATCCCGGGACAGGGGAGGGCAGATACGCAGTATTTT